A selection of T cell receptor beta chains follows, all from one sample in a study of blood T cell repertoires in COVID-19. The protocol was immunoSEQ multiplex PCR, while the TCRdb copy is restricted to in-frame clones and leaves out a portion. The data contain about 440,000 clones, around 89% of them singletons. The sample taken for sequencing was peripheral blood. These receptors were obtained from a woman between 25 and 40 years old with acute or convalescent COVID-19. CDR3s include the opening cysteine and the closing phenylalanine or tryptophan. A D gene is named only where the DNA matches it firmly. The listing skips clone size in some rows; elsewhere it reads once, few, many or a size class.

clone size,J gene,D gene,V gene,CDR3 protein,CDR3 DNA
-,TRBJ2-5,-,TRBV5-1,CASSLDIGTQYF,TGCGCCAGCAGCTTGGATATCGGGACCCAGTACTTC
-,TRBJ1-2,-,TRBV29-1,CSALHAREGYTF,TGCAGCGCCCTACATGCGCGGGAGGGCTACACCTTC
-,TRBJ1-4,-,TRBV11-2,CASSLGPGQVNEKLFF,TGTGCCAGCAGCTTAGGGCCGGGACAAGTTAATGAAAAACTGTTTTTT
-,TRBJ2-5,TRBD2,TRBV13,CASSSTTSGGSAGTQYF,TGTGCCAGCAGCTCTACGACTAGCGGGGGGTCGGCCGGGACCCAGTACTTC
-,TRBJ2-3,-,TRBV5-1,CASSPRGSTDTQYF,TGCGCCAGCTCCCCTCGTGGCTCCACAGATACGCAGTATTTT
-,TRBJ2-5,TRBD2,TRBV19,CASSIGWSWAGGEKTQYF,TGTGCCAGTAGTATTGGTTGGAGTTGGGCGGGGGGAGAAAAGACCCAGTACTTC
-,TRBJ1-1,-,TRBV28,CASSPPGADRYTEAFF,TGTGCCAGCAGTCCCCCGGGAGCCGATAGGTACACTGAAGCTTTCTTT
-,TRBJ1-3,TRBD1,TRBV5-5,CASSLGTESRNTIYF,TGTGCCAGCAGTTTGGGGACAGAATCGAGAAACACCATATATTTT
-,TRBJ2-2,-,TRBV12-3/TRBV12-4,CASSSVNTGELFF,TGTGCCAGCAGTTCGGTCAACACCGGGGAGCTGTTTTTT
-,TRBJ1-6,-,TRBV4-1,CASSQVSGGRSPLHF,TGCGCCAGCAGCCAAGTCTCCGGGGGAAGGTCACCCCTCCACTTT
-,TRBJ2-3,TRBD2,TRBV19,CASSTNWGLSSADTQYF,TGTGCCAGTAGTACAAATTGGGGACTATCCTCAGCAGATACGCAGTATTTT
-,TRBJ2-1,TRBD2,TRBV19,CASSIDPRGPSGGPLGEQFF,TGTGCCAGTAGTATAGATCCGCGGGGCCCTAGCGGGGGGCCCTTGGGTGAGCAGTTCTTC
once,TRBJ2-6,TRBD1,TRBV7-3,CASSSNPGQGASGANVLTF,TGTGCCAGCAGCTCGAATCCGGGACAGGGGGCATCTGGGGCCAACGTCCTGACTTTC
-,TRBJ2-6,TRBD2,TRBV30,CAWTGIAGSSGANVLTF,TGTGCCTGGACAGGTATAGCGGGCTCCTCTGGGGCCAACGTCCTGACTTTC
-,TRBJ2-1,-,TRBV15,CATSRDGQGYEQFF,TGTGCCACCAGCAGAGATGGTCAGGGGTATGAGCAGTTCTTC
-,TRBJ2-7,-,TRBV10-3,CAISEREPYEQYF,TGTGCCATCAGTGAAAGGGAGCCTTACGAGCAGTACTTC
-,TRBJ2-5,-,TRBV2,CASSEQTVGETQYF,TGTGCCAGCAGTGAACAGACAGTCGGGGAGACCCAGTACTTC
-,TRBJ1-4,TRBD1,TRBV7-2,CASRDRDEKLFF,TGTGCCAGCCGAGACAGGGATGAAAAACTGTTTTTT
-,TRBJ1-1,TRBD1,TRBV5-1,CASSPGGTTEAFF,TGCGCCAGCAGCCCAGGGGGAACCACTGAAGCTTTCTTT
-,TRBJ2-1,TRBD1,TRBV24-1,CATSDFAGGQGNEQFF,TGTGCCACCAGTGATTTCGCTGGGGGACAGGGAAATGAGCAGTTCTTC
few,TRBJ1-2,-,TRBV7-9,CASSLVQAPVDYGYTF,TGTGCCAGCAGCTTAGTACAGGCCCCCGTGGACTATGGCTACACCTTC
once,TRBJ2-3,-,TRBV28,CASSWGASTDTQYF,TGTGCCAGCAGTTGGGGAGCTAGCACAGATACGCAGTATTTT
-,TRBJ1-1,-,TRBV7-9,CASSLALNEAFF,TGTGCCAGCAGCTTAGCACTTAACGAAGCTTTCTTT
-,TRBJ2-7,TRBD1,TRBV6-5,CASSHPGTGAEQYF,TGTGCCAGCAGTCACCCCGGGACAGGGGCCGAGCAGTACTTC
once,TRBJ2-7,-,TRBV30,CAWRSQHVTSYEQYF,TGTGCCTGGAGATCCCAACATGTTACCTCCTACGAGCAGTACTTC
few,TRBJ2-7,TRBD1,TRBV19,CASRGSDREEYF,TGTGCCAGTAGGGGATCGGACAGGGAAGAGTACTTC
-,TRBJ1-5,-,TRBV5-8,CASSPQKGAWGQPQHF,TGTGCCAGCAGCCCACAGAAAGGGGCATGGGGTCAGCCCCAGCATTTT
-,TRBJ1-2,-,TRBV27,CASSPLRVNYGYTF,TGTGCCAGCAGCCCGCTCAGGGTTAACTATGGCTACACCTTC
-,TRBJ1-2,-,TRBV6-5,CASKEEGFYGYTF,TGTGCCAGCAAAGAAGAGGGATTCTATGGCTACACCTTC
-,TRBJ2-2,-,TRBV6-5,CATCYRRGTGELFF,TGTGCCACCTGCTACAGGAGGGGCACCGGGGAGCTGTTTTTT
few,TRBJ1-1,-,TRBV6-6,CASSFVPMNTEAFF,TGTGCCAGCAGTTTCGTCCCTATGAACACTGAAGCTTTCTTT
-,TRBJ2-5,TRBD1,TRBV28,CASSLDRWKTQYF,TGTGCCAGCAGCCTGGACAGGTGGAAGACCCAGTACTTC
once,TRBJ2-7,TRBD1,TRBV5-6,CASSLWGQGFSYEQYF,TGTGCCAGCAGCTTGTGGGGACAGGGCTTCTCCTACGAGCAGTACTTC
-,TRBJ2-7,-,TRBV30,CAWSLRPSGEQYF,TGTGCCTGGAGTCTAAGGCCCAGCGGCGAGCAGTACTTC
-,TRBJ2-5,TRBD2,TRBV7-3,CASSSAGGAMETQYF,TGTGCCAGCAGCTCCGCCGGGGGGGCCATGGAGACCCAGTACTTC
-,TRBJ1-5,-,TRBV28,CASSLWGGGNQPQHF,TGTGCCAGCAGTTTATGGGGAGGGGGCAATCAGCCCCAGCATTTT
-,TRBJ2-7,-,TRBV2,CASSEPAGGPLYEQYF,TGTGCCAGCAGTGAACCGGCAGGAGGTCCCCTCTACGAGCAGTACTTC
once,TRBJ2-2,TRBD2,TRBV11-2,CASSLVVASGGPGELFF,TGTGCCAGCAGCTTAGTAGTGGCTAGCGGGGGTCCCGGGGAGCTGTTTTTT
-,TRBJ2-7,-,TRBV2,CASSERQLSSYEQYF,TGTGCCAGCAGTGAAAGACAGCTTTCTTCCTACGAGCAGTACTTC
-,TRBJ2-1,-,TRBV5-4,CASSLATGSYNEQFF,TGTGCCAGCAGCTTGGCAACGGGCTCCTACAATGAGCAGTTCTTC
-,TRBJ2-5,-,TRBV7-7,CASSYRGGTQETQYF,TGTGCCAGCAGCTATAGGGGGGGAACGCAAGAGACCCAGTACTTC
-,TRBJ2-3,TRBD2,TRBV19,CASSKRLAGAPDTQYF,TGTGCCAGTAGTAAGAGACTAGCGGGGGCACCAGATACGCAGTATTTT
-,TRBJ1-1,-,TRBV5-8,CASSLEAAEAFF,TGTGCCAGCAGCTTGGAGGCAGCGGAAGCTTTCTTT
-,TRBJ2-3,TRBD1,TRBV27,CASSITGGDTDTQYF,TGTGCCAGCAGTATTACAGGGGGAGACACAGATACGCAGTATTTT
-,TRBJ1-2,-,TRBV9,CASSVVSGGGYTF,TGTGCCAGCAGCGTAGTCTCTGGCGGGGGCTACACCTTC
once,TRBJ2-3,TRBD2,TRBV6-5,CASSTSGGDTQYF,TGTGCCAGCTCGACTAGCGGGGGAGATACGCAGTATTTT
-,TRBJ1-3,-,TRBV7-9,CASSSPGQNSGNTIYF,TGTGCCAGCAGCTCCCCCGGACAGAACTCTGGAAACACCATATATTTT
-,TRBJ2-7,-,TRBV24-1,CATSERGYEQYF,TGTGCCACCAGTGAGAGGGGGTACGAGCAGTACTTC
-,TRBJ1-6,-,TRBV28,CASSLAGLENSPLHF,TGTGCCAGCAGTTTGGCGGGGTTAGAGAATTCACCCCTCCACTTT
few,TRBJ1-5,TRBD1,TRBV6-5,CASSSQGTASQPQHF,TGTGCCAGCAGTTCACAGGGGACGGCGAGTCAGCCCCAGCATTTT
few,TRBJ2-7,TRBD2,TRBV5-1,CASSLQGRGSEQYF,TGCGCCAGCAGCTTACAAGGGCGGGGGAGCGAGCAGTACTTC
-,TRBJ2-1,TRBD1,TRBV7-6,CASSLNDRAVDEQFF,TGTGCCAGCAGCTTAAACGACAGGGCGGTGGATGAGCAGTTCTTC
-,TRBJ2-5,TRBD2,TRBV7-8,CASSHRLAGGREETQYF,TGTGCCAGCAGCCACAGACTAGCGGGGGGGCGAGAAGAGACCCAGTACTTC
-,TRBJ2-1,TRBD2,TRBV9,CASSGGLAGSYNEQFF,TGTGCCAGCAGCGGGGGCCTAGCGGGTTCCTACAATGAGCAGTTCTTC
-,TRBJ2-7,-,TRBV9,CASSVGVHSEQYF,TGTGCCAGCAGCGTAGGAGTTCACAGCGAGCAGTACTTC
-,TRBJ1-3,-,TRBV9,CASSVARGRGNTIYF,TGTGCCAGCAGCGTAGCAAGGGGCCGTGGAAACACCATATATTTT
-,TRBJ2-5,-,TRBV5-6,CASSLVSAETQYF,TGTGCCAGCAGCTTGGTGTCAGCGGAGACCCAGTACTTC
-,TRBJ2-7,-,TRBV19,CASSRSAASYEQYF,TGTGCCAGCAGCAGGTCGGCAGCCTCCTACGAGCAGTACTTC